This is a list of T cell receptor beta chains from one sample in a study of OX40 agonist ivuxolimab in advanced cancers. Sequenced by immunoSEQ multiplex PCR; TCRdb stores in-frame clones only, minus some. The table lists fewer than 55,000 clones, over 75% of them singletons, with roughly a tenth in the top ten. The sample consisted of CD4+ or CD8+ T cells sorted from blood, taken in a trial of the OX40 agonist ivuxolimab. Source of these receptors: an adult with an advanced solid tumor such as melanoma, head and neck, liver or kidney cancer. Both conserved end residues are trimmed from each CDR3. The size of a clone is reported for some rows only, either as once, few or many, or as a class for expanded clones.

j_gene,v_gene,abundance,len,CDR3aa
TRBJ2-1,TRBV7-2,.,14,ASSPMVASSYNEQF
TRBJ2-7,TRBV9,.,12,ASSVGTASYEQY
TRBJ2-6,TRBV7-8,.,16,ASSPTGSTSSGANVLT
TRBJ2-2,TRBV11-1,.,15,ASSPRQGRPNTGELF
TRBJ1-6,TRBV4-2,.,14,ASSHGRGAASSPLH
TRBJ1-1,TRBV9,once,13,ASSVDPGLNTEAF
TRBJ1-1,TRBV18,.,12,ASSLRQTNTEAF
TRBJ2-5,TRBV29-1,few,14,SVAGLAGEIQETQY
TRBJ2-1,TRBV7-2,.,13,ASSLERGVNNEQF
TRBJ1-2,TRBV18,.,13,ASDRDRGRPYGYT
TRBJ2-2,TRBV6-1,.,9,ASTLSGELF
TRBJ1-2,TRBV2,.,13,ASSYVDVSLDGYT
TRBJ1-1,TRBV30,.,11,AWSSDRGTEAF
TRBJ2-1,TRBV7-9,.,15,ASSGAQPGQGNHEQF
TRBJ1-1,TRBV5-1,.,11,ASSLGDVDEAF
TRBJ2-5,TRBV10-3,.,11,AISGQGLGTQY
TRBJ2-2,TRBV29-1,.,14,SVELLAGGDTGELF
TRBJ2-7,TRBV4-3,.,12,ASSQVRLSYEQY
TRBJ1-1,TRBV9,.,11,ASSVAPNTEAF
TRBJ1-6,TRBV10-3,.,12,AIRGDGNNSPLH
TRBJ2-3,TRBV10-3,.,10,AISEITDTQY
TRBJ1-1,TRBV2,.,12,ASSERGHGTEAF
TRBJ1-2,TRBV6-6,.,9,ASSLGAGYT
TRBJ2-1,TRBV6-1,.,10,ASRHYSSEQF
TRBJ1-1,TRBV14,.,11,ASSPTGRTEAF
TRBJ2-7,TRBV2,.,10,ASRRGTYEQY
TRBJ2-3,TRBV2,.,15,ASTKTAPAGVIGTQY
TRBJ2-2,TRBV19,.,12,ASAGVVDTGELF
TRBJ1-2,TRBV25-1,.,11,ASSARTGDGYT
TRBJ2-1,TRBV7-3,.,14,ASSSWTSGINNEQF
TRBJ2-7,TRBV27,.,13,ASSWTGTGGYEQY
TRBJ2-1,TRBV5-4,.,13,ASSLNRGADNEQF
TRBJ1-3,TRBV18,once,15,ASSPRDAFSSGNTIY
TRBJ1-4,TRBV27,.,11,ASRDRAAEKLF
TRBJ1-1,TRBV28,.,10,ASSLWGGGAF
TRBJ2-2,TRBV28,.,13,ASSLWAGNTGELF
TRBJ2-5,TRBV30,.,10,ACGQGAETQY
TRBJ1-5,TRBV7-8,.,17,ASSQDRVPSKKSNQPQH
TRBJ2-7,TRBV28,.,11,ASSLHTTYEQY
TRBJ2-7,TRBV19,.,12,ASSILPGSYEQY
TRBJ2-6,TRBV5-1,.,12,ASSLQAGANVLT
TRBJ2-1,TRBV25-1,.,12,ASSELGLFTEQF
TRBJ2-5,TRBV6-1,once,12,ASSPGGGEETQY
TRBJ2-2,TRBV2,.,13,ASSAAGANTGELF
TRBJ1-2,TRBV28,.,11,ASSNQGTYGYT
TRBJ2-2,TRBV28,.,12,ASSLRKVTGELF
TRBJ2-3,TRBV4-1,.,14,ASSQARLGSTDTQY
TRBJ2-5,TRBV6-5,.,11,ASSRDYQETQY